Presented here are 11 T cell receptor beta chains from one specimen sequenced in a study of CD8 T cells in Susac syndrome. An amount of RNA that ranged from roughly 0.5 to 1 ug was reverse transcribed with random hexamers. TCRdb analysed the immunoSEQ multiplex PCR reads with MiXCR anew, one entry per CDR3 protein. The sample has roughly 150,000 distinct CDR3 sequences; approximately 95% are singletons. Input material: CD8+ T cells from PBMCs. These receptors came from a human donor with Susac syndrome.

The CDR3, as DNA: TGCGCCAGCAGCGGATCCGGGACAGGGCGAACCTACGAGCAGTACTTC. Translating it yields CASSGSGTGRTYEQYF. V and J are TRBV5-1 and TRBJ2-7; 9 bases map to TRBD1. The CDR3 has 16 residues. Germline V gene sequence: CDR1 SGHRS, CDR2 YFSETQ. The junction had 10 bases not matched to a gene; V was cut back by 4 bases and J by 2 bases.

This clonotype has a single count. The rearrangement links TRBV6-5 to TRBJ2-7; TRBD1 might be the D (6 bases). CDR3 length: 16 amino acids. The V end lost 1 base, the J end lost 7 bases, and 20 bases lay between the germline ends. Germline CDR1 MNHEY, CDR2 SVGAGI. CDR3 residues: CASSYLLGAPMGEQYF. Here the CDR3 DNA reads TGTGCCAGCAGTTACTTGTTGGGGGCGCCGATGGGGGAGCAGTACTTC.

V is TRBV27 and J is TRBJ2-1; either TRBD1 or TRBD2 may supply D (5 bases each). CDR1 is MNHEY and CDR2 is SMNVEV in the germline V gene (reference sequence). This CDR3 spans 17 amino acids. Trimming left V 2 bases short and J 0 bases short, with 14 bases between. CDR3 amino acids: CASSLTPPGSSYNEQFF. The CDR3, as DNA: TGTGCCAGCAGTTTAACACCGCCAGGGAGCTCCTACAATGAGCAGTTCTTC.

This chain joins TRBV27 and TRBJ2-5, with TRBD2 matching 9 bases. In germline, CDR1 is MNHEY, CDR2 SMNVEV (reference sequence). The length of the CDR3 is 16 residues. The J segment lost 5 bases and the V segment lost 1 base, leaving 8 bases of the junction unmatched. The CDR3 region is CASSLFRSGSEETQYF. CDR3 coding DNA: TGTGCCAGCAGTTTATTTCGTAGCGGGAGTGAGGAGACCCAGTACTTC.

For the CDR3, the DNA is TGTGCCAGCAGCCTTCTTAGCGGTTTTCCCTTAGAGCAGTACTTC. It codes for CASSLLSGFPLEQYF. The chain employs TRBV28 and TRBJ2-7, with D possibly TRBD2 on 6 matching bases. The CDR3 is 15 residues long. Germline CDR1 reads MDHEN; CDR2 reads SYDVKM. With 6 bases removed from V and 7 bases from J, the gap between germline ends came to 22 bases.

The rearrangement links TRBV20-1 to TRBJ2-7; 9 nucleotides align to TRBD1. Germline CDR1 DFQATT, CDR2 SNEGSKA (reference sequence). Trimming at V came to 4 bases and at J to 5 bases, leaving 3 bases not matched to a gene. CDR3 length: 12 residues. CDR3 nucleotides: TGCAGTGCTATACAGGGGGCCAACGAGCAGTACTTC. Protein product: CSAIQGANEQYF.

The V and J genes are TRBV6-2 or TRBV6-3 and TRBJ1-1; a possible D gene is TRBD1 (6 bases). The CDR3 is 14 amino acids. The germline V gene has CDR1 MNHEY and CDR2 SVGEGT. The ends were cut back, 5 bases at V and 4 bases at J, with 14 bases in the middle. The CDR3 region has the DNA TGTGCCAGCAGTCTAGGACAGACGCGCACTGAAGCTTTCTTT. Its translation is CASSLGQTRTEAFF.

The chain links TRBV12-3 or TRBV12-4 to TRBJ1-5, with 10 nucleotides matching TRBD1. This CDR3 is built from 17 residues. With 1 base clipped from V and 4 bases from J, the junction kept 7 bases outside the gene matches. The DNA of the CDR3 is TGTGCCAGCAGTTTAGACTGGACAGGGGGTATTAATCAGCCCCAGCATTTT. Amino acids: CASSLDWTGGINQPQHF.

The chain carries TRBV14 and TRBJ1-2; 7 nucleotides align to TRBD1. Trimming removed 3 bases from V and 7 bases from J; junction bases left unmatched: 14. CDR1 is SGHDN, CDR2 FVKESK, per germline. The CDR3 runs to 16 residues. CDR3 region: CASSQAGTALRIGYTF. The CDR3 coding sequence is TGTGCCAGCAGCCAGGCCGGGACAGCCTTAAGGATTGGCTACACCTTC.

The chain uses TRBV7-3 and TRBJ2-7, with 12 positions matching TRBD2. Germline CDR1 reads SGHTA; CDR2 reads FQGTGA. The CDR3 has 16 amino acids. V lost 4 bases, J lost 7 bases, and 11 bases stayed unmatched. The CDR3 nucleotides are TGTGCCAGCAGCTCCGGACTAGCGGGGCCTTATGTGGAGCAGTACTTC. Encoded protein: CASSSGLAGPYVEQYF. Drawing the rest from reference TRBV7-3 and TRBJ2-7, the complete variable domain is GAGVSQTPSNKVTEKGKYVELRCDPISGHTALYWYRQSLGQGPEFLIYFQGTGAADDSGLPNDRFFAVRPEGSVSTLKIQRTERGDSAVYLCASSSGLAGPYVEQYFGPGTRLTVT.

V gene TRBV5-8 combines with J gene TRBJ1-2; D is possibly TRBD1 (5 bases). The CDR3 loop spans 17 amino acids. Germline CDR1 is SGHTS and CDR2 is YDEGEE. The V end lost 5 bases, the J end lost 4 bases, and 24 bases lay between the germline ends. DNA of the CDR3: TGTGCCAGCAGACCCGGTTTTGAACCACCCCAGGGCTATGGCTACACCTTC. Translating it yields CASRPGFEPPQGYGYTF.